This passage covers 6 T cell receptor beta chains from one sample sequenced in a study of T cells after yellow fever vaccination. MiXCR, run by TCRdb on the 5' RACE reads, gives a single entry per CDR3 protein. This sample has roughly 4,400 distinct CDR3 sequences, with less than 4.5% found just once. Sequences were derived from PBMCs, either bulk or a sorted T-cell subset (CD4+, CD8+, memory, or dextramer-sorted; not recorded which), sampled 15 days after the yellow fever booster vaccination. The receptors stem from a man aged 25 to 45 who received the YFV17D yellow fever vaccine.

This clonotype was picked up many times. The chain links TRBV4-3 to TRBJ2-7, with 14 bases aligning to TRBD2. This CDR3 is 14 amino acids long. With 4 bases clipped from V and 6 bases from J, the junction kept 2 bases outside the gene matches. Germline loops: CDR1 LGHNA, CDR2 YSLEER. The CDR3 here is CASSRLAGGFEQYF. The CDR3 nucleotides are TGCGCCAGCAGCCGACTAGCGGGAGGGTTCGAGCAGTACTTC.

V and J are TRBV11-2 and TRBJ2-2; 13 bases are shared with TRBD2. J gave up 5 bases and V 1 base, and 1 base lay outside the gene matches. The CDR3 sequence is 16 residues long. Germline V lookup: CDR1 SGHAT, CDR2 FQNNGV. CDR3 in amino acids: CASSLGTSGRTGELFF. The CDR3 nucleotides read TGTGCCAGCAGCTTAGGGACTAGCGGGAGAACCGGGGAGCTGTTTTTT.

Turning to this clonotype: This may stem from a read error, because a much larger clone lies one nucleotide away. V and J are TRBV18 and TRBJ2-5, with 7 bases matching TRBD1. CDR1 KGHSH and CDR2 LQKENI come from the germline V gene. The CDR3 spans 14 residues. V dropped 0 bases and J dropped 5; count of bases not matched to a gene: 3. The CDR3 nucleotides are TGTGCCAGCTCACCACCAGGGGGCTGTGAGACCCAGTACTTC. This codes for CASSPPGGCETQYF.

This clonotype showed up many times. The chain joins TRBV10-1 to TRBJ2-7, with 10 bases fitting TRBD2. Germline lookup yields CDR1 WNHNN and CDR2 SYGVQD (reference sequence). After removal of 5 bases from V and 0 bases from J, the junction contained 4 bases not matched to a gene. The CDR3 extends over 15 amino acids. This CDR3 reads CASSPGLADSYEQYF. The DNA of the CDR3 is TGCGCCAGCAGTCCCGGACTAGCGGACTCCTACGAGCAGTACTTC.

This clonotype was counted between two and nine times. CDR3 DNA: TGTGCCAGCAGCCTCGTCGCGAGCGCCAGCTCCTACAATGAGCAGTTCTTC. It specifies CASSLVASASSYNEQFF. The genes are TRBV3-1 and TRBJ2-1; D is uncertain. V lost 4 bases, J lost 0 bases, and 16 bases lay in between. The germline gives CDR1 LGHDT, CDR2 YNNKEL (reference sequence). The CDR3 is 17 amino acids.

This clonotype was seen many times. The chain joins TRBV6-5 to TRBJ2-3; no firm D call. V lost 5 bases to trimming and J lost 6 bases, with 18 bases between them. CDR1 is MNHEY, CDR2 SVGAGI, per germline. The CDR3 loop spans 15 amino acids. In nucleotides, the CDR3 is TGTGCCAGCAGTCCTGACCCGTTAGGTTACGATACGCAGTATTTT. Amino acids: CASSPDPLGYDTQYF.